Shown below are 8 T cell receptor beta chains from a single sample sequenced in a study of blood T cell repertoires in COVID-19. Sequencing was performed with immunoSEQ multiplex PCR; in TCRdb, only in-frame clones are kept and a portion is missing. The profile shows approximately 220,000 clones, about 86% of them singletons. Sequenced sample: PBMCs or T cells enriched from blood (not recorded which). These receptors were taken from a woman in her 40s with acute COVID-19.

V is TRBV20-1 and J is TRBJ1-2; a weak D match, TRBD1 (5 bases). The CDR3 runs to 13 residues. Germline lookup yields CDR1 DFQATT and CDR2 SNEGSKA (reference sequence). The V end lost 3 bases, the J end lost 4 bases, and 12 bases lay between the germline ends. The CDR3 reads CSASTGSGYGYTF. CDR3 coding DNA: TGCAGTGCTAGTACAGGCAGTGGCTATGGCTACACCTTC.

This clone has just one count. The chain has TRBV7-2 and TRBJ1-6; D is unclear. V was trimmed by 1 base and J by 9 bases, leaving 13 bases between them. This CDR3 is built from 15 residues. In germline, CDR1 is SGHTA, CDR2 FQGNSA. The CDR3 reads CASSLDRGGGSPLHF. The CDR3 DNA sequence: TGTGCCAGCAGCTTAGATCGGGGAGGAGGTTCACCCCTCCACTTT.

The sample holds a few counts of this clone. The genes are TRBV18 and TRBJ1-3; D may be TRBD1 (5 bases). Trimming pared 1 base from V and 3 bases from J, leaving 10 bases between. CDR1 is KGHSH and CDR2 is LQKENI in the germline V gene. The CDR3 is 15 amino acids. CDR3 coding DNA: TGTGCCAGCTCACCACAAGGGGCTATTGGAAACACCATATATTTT. Translation: CASSPQGAIGNTIYF.

This chain connects TRBV28 to TRBJ2-6; weak D call: TRBD2 (5 bases). Trimming removed 5 bases from V and 0 bases from J, with 8 bases in between. The CDR3 totals 15 residues. Germline V gene sequence: CDR1 MDHEN, CDR2 SYDVKM. The CDR3 DNA follows: TGTGCCAGCAGTCTAGCAGGCTCTGGGGCCAACGTCCTGACTTTC. This codes for CASSLAGSGANVLTF.

J is TRBJ2-5 and V is TRBV10-3; TRBD1 might be the D (5 bases). The CDR3 length is 12 residues. Germline V gene sequence: CDR1 ENHRY, CDR2 SYGVKD. V lost 5 bases and J 4 bases, leaving 8 bases between the germline ends. CDR3 sequence reads: CAISSGSETQYF. The CDR3 bases are TGTGCCATCAGTTCAGGGTCAGAGACCCAGTACTTC.

The chain recombines TRBV2 with TRBJ2-7; 8 bases agree with TRBD1. The junction had 1 base not matched to a gene; V was cut back by 5 bases and J by 4 bases. The length of the CDR3 is 12 residues. Germline loops: CDR1 SNHLY, CDR2 FYNNEI. The CDR3 DNA follows: TGTGCCAGCAGTAGGACAGGGTACGAGCAGTACTTC. Protein: CASSRTGYEQYF.

The chain carries TRBV5-8 and TRBJ1-2; D remains unclear. This CDR3 has 13 residues. The V gene's germline CDR1 is SGHTS and CDR2 YDEGEE. V was pared by 3 bases and J by 4 bases, with 10 bases between. CDR3 nucleotides: TGTGCCAGCAGCTCACTACTGGGCTATGGCTACACCTTC. Residues: CASSSLLGYGYTF.

This chain connects TRBV7-6 to TRBJ2-3; 11 bases line up with TRBD2. V gave up 1 base and J gave up 6 bases; unmatched junction bases: 6. The CDR3 has 16 residues. The germline V gene has CDR1 SGHVS and CDR2 FNYEAQ. CDR3 DNA: TGTGCCAGCAGCTTAGGGCTAGCGGGAGGATCCGATACGCAGTATTTT. Protein: CASSLGLAGGSDTQYF. The full variable domain, in which reference TRBV7-6 and TRBJ2-3 provide the parts outside the CDR3, is GAGVSQSPRYKVTKRGQDVALRCDPISGHVSLYWYRQALGQGPEFLTYFNYEAQQDKSGLPNDRFSAERPEGSISTLTIQRTEQRDSAMYRCASSLGLAGGSDTQYFGPGTRLTVL.